These T cell receptor beta chains were read from a single sample in a study of T cells in Graves' hyperthyroidism and ophthalmopathy. MiXCR, applied by TCRdb to the multiplex PCR reads, yields one record per CDR3 protein. The profile shows 300,000 to 450,000 distinct CDR3 sequences, approximately 18% of them singletons. Sequencing used blood. These receptors came from a woman aged 40 to 50 with Graves' ophthalmopathy. The CDR3 runs from the conserved cysteine through the conserved F or W. A D gene is named only where the DNA matches it firmly. A clone size is listed for some rows: how often the clone was seen (once, few, many), or a class if it is expanded.

.	TRBJ2-2	many	TRBV6-2/TRBV6-3	CASSYSAGTNTGELFF	TGTGCCAGCAGTTACTCGGCAGGGACCAACACCGGGGAGCTGTTTTTT
.	TRBJ2-7	many	TRBV11-2	CASSSRMRGRKAYEQYF	TGTGCCAGCAGCTCCCGGATGAGGGGACGGAAAGCCTACGAGCAGTACTTC
TRBD1	TRBJ1-1	many	TRBV19	CASSMGQTNTEAFF	TGTGCCAGTAGTATGGGACAGACGAACACTGAAGCTTTCTTT
.	TRBJ2-5	many	TRBV20-1	CSAPKSGTTKETQYF	TGCAGTGCCCCTAAATCCGGGACAACGAAAGAGACCCAGTACTTC
.	TRBJ2-7	many	TRBV28	CASGRSYEQYF	TGTGCCAGCGGACGTTCCTACGAGCAGTACTTC
.	TRBJ1-3	many	TRBV28	CASSLRLGPSGNTIYF	TGTGCCAGCAGTTTAAGGTTGGGGCCGTCTGGAAACACCATATATTTT
TRBD2	TRBJ2-7	many	TRBV20-1	CSATRLAESYEQYF	TGCAGTGCTACAAGACTAGCGGAATCCTACGAGCAGTACTTC
.	TRBJ2-2	.	TRBV30	CAWGGAPGELFF	TGTGCCTGGGGGGGGGCCCCCGGGGAGCTGTTTTTT
.	TRBJ2-3	many	TRBV15	CATSRDPDGPDTQYF	TGTGCCACCAGCAGAGATCCGGACGGACCAGATACGCAGTATTTT
.	TRBJ2-2	.	TRBV24-1	CATSGVTGELFF	TGTGCCACCAGTGGGGTCACCGGGGAGCTGTTTTTT
.	TRBJ2-2	many	TRBV12-3/TRBV12-4	CASSQDIGELFF	TGTGCCAGCAGTCAGGACATCGGGGAGCTGTTTTTT
TRBD2	TRBJ2-7	many	TRBV7-6	CASSLLFSGSYEQYF	TGTGCCAGCAGCTTACTTTTTAGCGGGAGCTACGAGCAGTACTTC
TRBD1	TRBJ2-7	many	TRBV5-8	CASSRHRQGLEQYF	TGTGCCAGCAGCCGACATCGACAGGGCCTCGAGCAGTACTTC
.	TRBJ2-6	many	TRBV27	CASSSSVSSSGANVLTF	TGTGCCAGCAGTTCTTCTGTCAGTAGCTCTGGGGCCAACGTCCTGACTTTC
.	TRBJ1-1	.	TRBV7-2	CASSFSDTEAFF	TGTGCCAGCAGCTTTTCAGACACTGAAGCTTTCTTT
.	TRBJ2-4	few	TRBV7-9	CASSSPQGGGKNIQYF	TGTGCCAGCAGCTCCCCCCAGGGGGGAGGCAAAAACATTCAGTACTTC
.	TRBJ1-2	many	TRBV12-3/TRBV12-4	CASSPDGLANYGYTF	TGTGCCAGCAGCCCGGACGGGCTAGCTAACTATGGCTACACCTTC
.	TRBJ2-2	many	TRBV29-1	CSGGLTNTGELFF	TGCAGCGGGGGGCTTACGAACACCGGGGAGCTGTTTTTT
TRBD1	TRBJ1-1	many	TRBV29-1	CSGQDRKNTEAFF	TGCAGCGGACAGGACAGGAAGAACACTGAAGCTTTCTTT
TRBD2	TRBJ2-7	few	TRBV11-2	CASSLSPLASGHYEQYF	TGTGCCAGCAGCTTATCCCCCCTGGCTAGCGGCCACTACGAGCAGTACTTC
TRBD2	TRBJ2-2	many	TRBV2	CASSEADLLAGGVGELFF	TGTGCCAGCAGTGAAGCGGACCTACTAGCGGGAGGGGTCGGGGAGCTGTTTTTT
.	TRBJ1-2	few	TRBV6-2/TRBV6-3	CASSETENYGYIF	TGTGCCAGCAGTGAGACCGAAAACTATGGCTACATCTTC